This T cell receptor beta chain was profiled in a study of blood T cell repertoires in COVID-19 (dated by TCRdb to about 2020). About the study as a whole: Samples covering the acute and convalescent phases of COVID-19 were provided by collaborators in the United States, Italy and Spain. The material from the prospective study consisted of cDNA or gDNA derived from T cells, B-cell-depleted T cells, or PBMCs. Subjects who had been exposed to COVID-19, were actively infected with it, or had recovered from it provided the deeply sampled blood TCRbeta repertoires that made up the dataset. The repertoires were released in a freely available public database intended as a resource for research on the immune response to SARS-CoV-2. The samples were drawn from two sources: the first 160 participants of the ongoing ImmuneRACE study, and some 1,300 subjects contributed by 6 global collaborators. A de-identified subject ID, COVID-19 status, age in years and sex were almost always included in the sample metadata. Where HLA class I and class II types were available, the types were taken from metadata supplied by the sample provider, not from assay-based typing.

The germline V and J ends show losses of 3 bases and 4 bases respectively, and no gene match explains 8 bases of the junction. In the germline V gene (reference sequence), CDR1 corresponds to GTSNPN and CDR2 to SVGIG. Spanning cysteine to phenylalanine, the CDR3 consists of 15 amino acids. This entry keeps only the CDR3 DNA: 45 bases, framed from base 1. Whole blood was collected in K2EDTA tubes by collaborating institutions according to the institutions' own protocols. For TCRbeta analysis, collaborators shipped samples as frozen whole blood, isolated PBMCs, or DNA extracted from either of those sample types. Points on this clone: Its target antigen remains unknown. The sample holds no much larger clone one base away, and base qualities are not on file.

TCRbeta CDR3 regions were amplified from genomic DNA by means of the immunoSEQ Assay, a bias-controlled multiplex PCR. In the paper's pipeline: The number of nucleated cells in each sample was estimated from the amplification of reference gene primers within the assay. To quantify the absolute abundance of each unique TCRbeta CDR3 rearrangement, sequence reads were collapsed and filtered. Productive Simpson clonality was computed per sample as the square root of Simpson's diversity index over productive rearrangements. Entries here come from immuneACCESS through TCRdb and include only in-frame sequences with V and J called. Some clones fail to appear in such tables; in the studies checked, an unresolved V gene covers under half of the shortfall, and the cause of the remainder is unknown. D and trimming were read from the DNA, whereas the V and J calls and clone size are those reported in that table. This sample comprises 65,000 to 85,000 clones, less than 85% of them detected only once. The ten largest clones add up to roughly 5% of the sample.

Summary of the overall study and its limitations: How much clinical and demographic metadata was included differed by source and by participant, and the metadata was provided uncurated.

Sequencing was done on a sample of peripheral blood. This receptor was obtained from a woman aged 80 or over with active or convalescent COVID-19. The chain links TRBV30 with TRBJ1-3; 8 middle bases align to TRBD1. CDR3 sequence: CAWRAGTGSGNTIYF. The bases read TGTGCCTGGAGAGCCGGGACAGGATCCGGAAACACCATATATTTT.